This T cell receptor (beta chain) was observed in a study of T cell repertoires in cytomegalovirus infection. Study-level points and caveats: HLA-C-restricted, CMV-specific TCR beta clonotypes were dominant ex vivo. People with CMV and the relevant HLA were identified by cumulative public TCR beta family frequency.

TCRdb reanalysed the reads using MiXCR and keeps one entry per CDR3 protein. The sample consists of about 570,000 distinct CDR3 sequences, roughly 42% of them appearing once. Trimming took 5 bases from V and 8 from J, leaving 16 bases between them. Germline loops: CDR1 MNHNS, CDR2 SASEGT. CDR3 length: 14 residues. A remark on this clonotype: Its antigen remains unidentified.

The TCR sequence derives from a human donor in good health (CMV status not recorded). Some clones in this sample may be carry-over from other donors' samples. This chain links TRBV6-1 with TRBJ2-1; possibly TRBD1 or TRBD2 for D (5 bases each). Sequenced material: cultured PBMCs, taken from culture after CMV antigen stimulation. The CDR3 DNA sequence: TGTGCCAGCAGTCCGGCCGGGGCCTTAGATGAGCAGTTCTTC. Its translation is CASSPAGALDEQFF.